This TCR beta chain was profiled in a study of immune characterization of retroperitoneal liposarcoma. Via MiXCR, TCRdb re-called the PCR reads, giving one row per CDR3 protein. The data hold roughly 9,800 distinct CDR3 sequences, with approximately 27% observed a single time. This CDR3 has 17 amino acids. The trim removed 5 bases at V and 2 bases at J, leaving 8 bases unmatched. Germline CDR1 and CDR2: MNHNS and SASEGT. By share, this clonotype counts as medium-sized (0.01 to 0.1%). The chain is built from TRBV6-1 and TRBJ2-7; TRBD2 matches 14 bases. This receptor was obtained from a male donor with retroperitoneal liposarcoma. The sequenced sample was tumor tissue. The CDR3 DNA is TGTGCCAGCAGTATCGGGACTAGCGGGAGCCGGGCCTACGAGCAGTACTTC. It yields the protein CASSIGTSGSRAYEQYF.